A selection of T cell receptor beta chains follows, all from one sample in a study of immune characterization of retroperitoneal liposarcoma. MiXCR, applied by TCRdb to the PCR reads, yields one record per CDR3 protein. The sample has 9,500 or so distinct CDR3 sequences; around 30% are singletons. Material: tumor tissue. The source is a male donor with retroperitoneal liposarcoma. Both conserved end residues are part of each CDR3. A D gene is named only where the DNA matches it firmly. The size field is filled for only some rows; it gives once, few, many or a size class.

d_gene: TRBD2; j_gene: TRBJ2-1; abundance: medium-sized; v_gene: TRBV7-9; CDR3nt: TGTGCCAGCAGCTCCGGGACTAGCGGCTACGGAGAGACCCAGTTCTTC; CDR3aa: CASSSGTSGYGETQFF
d_gene: TRBD1; j_gene: TRBJ2-3; abundance: NA; v_gene: TRBV6-1; CDR3nt: TGTGCCAGCAGGACAGGGGAACCAGATACGCAGTATTTT; CDR3aa: CASRTGEPDTQYF
d_gene: NA; j_gene: TRBJ2-1; abundance: medium-sized; v_gene: TRBV25-1; CDR3nt: TGTGCCAGCAGTGATCCTAGGGGGGCCGGAGAGACCCAGTTCTTC; CDR3aa: CASSDPRGAGETQFF
d_gene: TRBD2; j_gene: TRBJ2-1; abundance: NA; v_gene: TRBV12-3/TRBV12-4; CDR3nt: TGTGCCAGCAGCCCTGTTAGCGGGGGAATGGAGCAGTTCTTC; CDR3aa: CASSPVSGGMEQFF
d_gene: NA; j_gene: TRBJ1-6; abundance: few; v_gene: TRBV6-1; CDR3nt: TGTGCCAGCAGTGAAGCTCTCTCCTCACCCCTCCACTTT; CDR3aa: CASSEALSSPLHF
d_gene: NA; j_gene: TRBJ2-7; abundance: NA; v_gene: TRBV4-1; CDR3nt: TGCGCCAGCAGCCAAGAGAGGCTAGCCGGGAACTACGAGCAGTACTTC; CDR3aa: CASSQERLAGNYEQYF
d_gene: NA; j_gene: TRBJ1-1; abundance: few; v_gene: TRBV7-8; CDR3nt: TGTGCCAGCAGCTTAGCGACAGTCGGGGCACAAGCTTTCTTT; CDR3aa: CASSLATVGAQAFF
d_gene: TRBD2; j_gene: TRBJ2-3; abundance: NA; v_gene: TRBV7-6; CDR3nt: TGTGCCAGCAGCACGACTAGCGGGGGGTCCACAGATACGCAGTATTTT; CDR3aa: CASSTTSGGSTDTQYF
d_gene: NA; j_gene: TRBJ2-1; abundance: many; v_gene: TRBV27; CDR3nt: TGTGCCAGCAGTTTAAGGGGGGTCAGGGCCCTCAATGAGCAGTTCTTC; CDR3aa: CASSLRGVRALNEQFF
d_gene: TRBD2; j_gene: TRBJ2-5; abundance: medium-sized; v_gene: TRBV7-2; CDR3nt: TGTGCCAGCAGCTTGGGGACTAGGAAAGAGACCCAGTACTTC; CDR3aa: CASSLGTRKETQYF
d_gene: TRBD2; j_gene: TRBJ2-4; abundance: few; v_gene: TRBV11-3; CDR3nt: TGTGCCAGCAGCTTAGAATTAGCGGGAGACGGCGATGAGCAGTACTTC; CDR3aa: CASSLELAGDGDEQYF
d_gene: NA; j_gene: TRBJ1-6; abundance: many; v_gene: TRBV6-6; CDR3nt: TGTGCCAGCAGTTACTCTCAGCTTAATTCACCCCTCCACTTT; CDR3aa: CASSYSQLNSPLHF
d_gene: NA; j_gene: TRBJ2-1; abundance: many; v_gene: TRBV7-6; CDR3nt: TGTGCCAGCAGCTTAGGCAGGGGATTCTCCTACGAGCAGTTCTTC; CDR3aa: CASSLGRGFSYEQFF
d_gene: NA; j_gene: TRBJ2-3; abundance: NA; v_gene: TRBV6-1; CDR3nt: TGTGCCAGCAGTGAAATAACCGCATGGGAGTTCTTC; CDR3aa: CASSEITAWEFF
d_gene: NA; j_gene: TRBJ2-3; abundance: NA; v_gene: TRBV11-3; CDR3nt: TGTGCCAGCAGCTTAACCGGCACAGATACACAGTATTTT; CDR3aa: CASSLTGTDTQYF
d_gene: TRBD1; j_gene: TRBJ2-7; abundance: NA; v_gene: TRBV5-1; CDR3nt: TGCGCCAGCAGCCGGGACAGGGTCTCCTACGAGCAGTACTTC; CDR3aa: CASSRDRVSYEQYF
d_gene: TRBD2; j_gene: TRBJ2-7; abundance: NA; v_gene: TRBV7-8; CDR3nt: TGTGCCAGCAGCGCAGGGACTAGCGGAACCTACGAGCAGTACTTC; CDR3aa: CASSAGTSGTYEQYF
d_gene: NA; j_gene: TRBJ2-2; abundance: medium-sized; v_gene: TRBV6-6; CDR3nt: TGTGCCAGCAGTTACCGGGGAGGGGAGCTGTTTTTT; CDR3aa: CASSYRGGELFF
d_gene: NA; j_gene: TRBJ2-7; abundance: many; v_gene: TRBV12-3/TRBV12-4; CDR3nt: TGTGCCAGCACCCTAACGGGACGGTACAATGAGCAGTACTTC; CDR3aa: CASTLTGRYNEQYF
d_gene: TRBD1; j_gene: TRBJ2-7; abundance: medium-sized; v_gene: TRBV6-1; CDR3nt: TGTGCCAGCAGTGAAGAAGGCCATAGACAGGGGATGGACGAGCAGTACTTC; CDR3aa: CASSEEGHRQGMDEQYF
d_gene: TRBD2; j_gene: TRBJ2-1; abundance: NA; v_gene: TRBV7-7; CDR3nt: TGTGCTAGCAGCTTAGGTAGCGGGAGTCTCAATGAGCAGTTCTTC; CDR3aa: CASSLGSGSLNEQFF
d_gene: TRBD2; j_gene: TRBJ2-1; abundance: NA; v_gene: TRBV11-2; CDR3nt: TGTGCCAGCAGCGCATTCCCTAGCGGGGGGGCCGATGAGCAGTTCTTC; CDR3aa: CASSAFPSGGADEQFF
d_gene: NA; j_gene: TRBJ2-1; abundance: medium-sized; v_gene: TRBV7-8; CDR3nt: TGTGCCAGCAGCTCCCTAGGGGGTGTAGGACGCAGGAATGAGCAGTTCTTC; CDR3aa: CASSSLGGVGRRNEQFF
d_gene: TRBD1; j_gene: TRBJ2-7; abundance: few; v_gene: TRBV25-1; CDR3nt: TGTGCCAGCAGTGAGCCACCGGGGACAGGGAATTACGAGCAGTACTTC; CDR3aa: CASSEPPGTGNYEQYF
d_gene: NA; j_gene: TRBJ2-5; abundance: medium-sized; v_gene: TRBV11-3; CDR3nt: TGTGCCAGCAGCTTCCAGCTAAAGTACCAAGAGACCCAGTACTTC; CDR3aa: CASSFQLKYQETQYF
d_gene: NA; j_gene: TRBJ1-5; abundance: few; v_gene: TRBV6-1; CDR3nt: TGTGCCAGCAGTGAGGGGGGGGGCGCGAGTCGAGTCGGCAATCAGCCCCAGCATTTT; CDR3aa: CASSEGGGASRVGNQPQHF
d_gene: TRBD2; j_gene: TRBJ2-5; abundance: NA; v_gene: TRBV7-6; CDR3nt: TGTGCCAGCAGCTCTCCTCGACTAGCGGGGCAGGGGACCCAGTACTTC; CDR3aa: CASSSPRLAGQGTQYF
d_gene: NA; j_gene: TRBJ2-1; abundance: medium-sized; v_gene: TRBV6-1; CDR3nt: TGTGCCAGCAGCACTTTCCGGGGGAATGAGCAGTTCTTC; CDR3aa: CASSTFRGNEQFF
d_gene: NA; j_gene: TRBJ2-5; abundance: few; v_gene: TRBV6-1; CDR3nt: TGTGCCAGCAGTACCCGGGGATATGGGGGTTCAGCACAAGAGACCCAGTACTTC; CDR3aa: CASSTRGYGGSAQETQYF
d_gene: NA; j_gene: TRBJ2-7; abundance: few; v_gene: TRBV6-9; CDR3nt: TGTGCCAGCAGCCGGGGTCGGGCCCCCTACGAGCAGTACTTC; CDR3aa: CASSRGRAPYEQYF
d_gene: NA; j_gene: TRBJ2-1; abundance: NA; v_gene: TRBV12-3/TRBV12-4; CDR3nt: TGTGCCAGCAGTTTTAATACTGGGTCTAGCGAGGCTCCTCAATCCTACAATGAGCAGTTCTTC; CDR3aa: CASSFNTGSSEAPQSYNEQFF
d_gene: NA; j_gene: TRBJ2-1; abundance: many; v_gene: TRBV6-1; CDR3nt: TGTGCCAGCAGAGGGGGTCCCTACAATGAGCAGTTCTTC; CDR3aa: CASRGGPYNEQFF
d_gene: NA; j_gene: TRBJ2-1; abundance: medium-sized; v_gene: TRBV7-8; CDR3nt: TGTGCCAGCACCGGAGGGAATGAGCAGTTCTTC; CDR3aa: CASTGGNEQFF
d_gene: TRBD1; j_gene: TRBJ2-1; abundance: medium-sized; v_gene: TRBV6-1; CDR3nt: TGTGCCACCGACCGGACAGGGAAAGAGACCCAGTTCTTC; CDR3aa: CATDRTGKETQFF
d_gene: NA; j_gene: TRBJ2-7; abundance: NA; v_gene: TRBV7-2; CDR3nt: TGTGCCAGCAGCTTAGATGGGAGCGTCCCTAGGGAGCAGTACTTC; CDR3aa: CASSLDGSVPREQYF
d_gene: NA; j_gene: TRBJ2-7; abundance: many; v_gene: TRBV12-3/TRBV12-4; CDR3nt: TGTGCCAGCGGCTATACAGGGCTCGAGCAGTACTTC; CDR3aa: CASGYTGLEQYF
d_gene: NA; j_gene: TRBJ2-3; abundance: medium-sized; v_gene: TRBV12-3/TRBV12-4; CDR3nt: TGTGCCAGCAGTCAGGAGGCAGATACGCAGTATTTT; CDR3aa: CASSQEADTQYF
d_gene: TRBD2; j_gene: TRBJ2-1; abundance: NA; v_gene: TRBV7-8; CDR3nt: TGTGCCAGCAGCGTCCCTAGCGGAACTCTCCGGGAGCAGTTCTTC; CDR3aa: CASSVPSGTLREQFF
d_gene: TRBD2; j_gene: TRBJ2-1; abundance: many; v_gene: TRBV6-1; CDR3nt: TGTGCCAGCAGTGGGGGACTAGCGGGTTTGTACAATGAGCAGTTCTTC; CDR3aa: CASSGGLAGLYNEQFF
d_gene: NA; j_gene: TRBJ2-1; abundance: medium-sized; v_gene: TRBV6-1; CDR3nt: TGTGCCAGCAGTCAGGCTACATACCGGCTTAATGAGCAGTTCTTC; CDR3aa: CASSQATYRLNEQFF
d_gene: TRBD1; j_gene: TRBJ2-3; abundance: medium-sized; v_gene: TRBV6-1; CDR3nt: TGTGCCAGCAGTAAGGGACAGGGGATCTTAGATACGCAGTATTTT; CDR3aa: CASSKGQGILDTQYF
d_gene: NA; j_gene: TRBJ2-1; abundance: large; v_gene: TRBV6-1; CDR3nt: TGTGCCAGCAGTCGGGACCCTGACCAAGAGACCCAGTTCTTC; CDR3aa: CASSRDPDQETQFF